The clone carrying this T cell receptor beta chain was seen ten or more times. The antigen remains undetermined. These data originate in a study of regulatory T cells in long-lasting Graves disease. Study-level points and caveats: Persistent disease showed a preference for TRBV28, TRBJ1-2 and TRBJ2-5. Persistent patients had more shared public clonotypes (around 3,000) than new patients (approximately 970).

The junction had 10 bases not matched to a gene; V was cut back by 5 bases and J by 0 bases. The germline V gene encodes CDR1 DFQATT and CDR2 SNEGSKA (reference sequence). This CDR3 contains 15 residues. Time point reported: newly diagnosed GD, antithyroid drugs for less than 3 months. The TCR library used RNA extracted from PBMCs. Arm-PCR of CDR3 regions and iRepertoire HTBI primers were used to build TCR beta libraries. TCRdb analysed the multiplex PCR reads with MiXCR anew, one entry per CDR3 protein. The sample yields approximately 360,000 distinct CDR3 sequences, 12% seen once. This same sample was also taken into another study, of T cells in Graves' hyperthyroidism and ophthalmopathy. Per that paper: Reasons for excluding patients were uncontrolled infection, other autoimmune disease, pregnancy or lactation. Peripheral blood also featured most of the thyroid clonotypes expanded above 0.001.

Source: peripheral blood mononuclear cells (PBMCs), taken at new diagnosis, from a patient treated with antithyroid drugs. The genes are TRBV20-1 and TRBJ2-7, with 7 bases lining up with TRBD2. The origin of this receptor is a woman under 30 with Graves disease. The CDR3 DNA is TGCAGTGCTCTTGATCCGGGACTAAGCTCCTACGAGCAGTACTTC. This translates into CSALDPGLSSYEQYF.